This T cell receptor beta chain was recovered during a study of long-term antiretroviral therapy in people with HIV. Study-wide findings and caveats: Clones that had undergone expansion before ART prevailed in the repertoire throughout all time points.

Trimming shortened V by 4 bases and J by 3 bases, and 9 bases separated the two germline ends. CDR3 size: 12 residues. Germline lookup yields CDR1 SQVTM and CDR2 ANQGSEA. The authors ran the immunoSEQ assay, v3.0, at survey level. Sequencing set out to capture about 40,000-55,000 T-cell genomes per sample. Profiled with immunoSEQ multiplex PCR; TCRdb holds only in-frame clones, not every one. This table has tens of thousands of clones, 85% to 90% appearing once. All donors provided no fewer than one pre-ART and no fewer than two post-ART PBMC samples. This clone was seen a handful of times. Its antigen remains unknown.

The genes are TRBV29-1 and TRBJ2-5, with D maybe TRBD1 (5 bases). The sequencing here drew on unsorted PBMCs, taken less than 5 years after starting antiretroviral therapy. This TCR was sampled from a man between 35 and 55 years old with HIV. The CDR3 nucleotides are TGCAGCGTTGTATCGGACAAAGAGACCCAGTACTTC. Its translation is CSVVSDKETQYF.